The 16 T cell receptor beta chains below all came from one sample that was sequenced in a study of cytomegalovirus exposure and HLA in healthy donors. A multiplex PCR was run with 60 Vbeta primers and 13 Jbeta primers. Method: immunoSEQ multiplex PCR; TCRdb's copy keeps in-frame clones and lacks some. The data contain more than 150,000 clones, approximately 80% of them seen just once; the ten biggest clones take up around 1.4%. The sample taken for sequencing was PBMCs. These receptors came from a girl between 5 and 17 years old in good health and CMV-seropositive.

The rearrangement uses TRBV11-2 and TRBJ2-7; TRBD2 might be the D (6 bases). Between the trimmed V and J ends, which lost 1 base and 6 bases, there was a span of 16 bases. Germline assignment: CDR1 SGHAT and CDR2 FQNNGV. The CDR3 contains 15 residues. DNA for the CDR3: TGTGCCAGCAGCTTAGCGGACTATATAGGAATCGAGCAGTACTTC. This gives the protein CASSLADYIGIEQYF.

This chain uses TRBV2 with TRBJ2-3, with TRBD2 matching 9 bases. The length of the CDR3 is 15 residues. With 7 bases clipped from V and 5 bases from J, the junction kept 10 bases outside the gene matches. Germline V gene lookup returns CDR1 SNHLY and CDR2 FYNNEI. Here the CDR3 DNA reads TGTGCCAGCACTTTAGCGGGAGTAGTCAGAGATACGCAGTATTTT. Protein sequence: CASTLAGVVRDTQYF. The complete variable domain, with remaining parts taken from reference TRBV2 and TRBJ2-3, reads EPEVTQTPSHQVTQMGQEVILRCVPISNHLYFYWYRQILGQKVEFLVSFYNNEISEKSEIFDDQFSVERPDGSNFTLKIRSTKLEDSAMYFCASTLAGVVRDTQYFGPGTRLTVL.

The CDR3 sequence: CASSSAIEQYF. In DNA, the CDR3 is TGTGCCAGCAGCTCCGCGATAGAGCAGTACTTC. V is TRBV7-9 and J is TRBJ2-7; D unclear. CDR1 and CDR2 (germline): SEHNR, FQNEAQ (reference sequence). V was cut by 4 bases and J by 7 bases, with 8 bases left in between. The CDR3 consists of 11 residues.

This sequence joins TRBV2 and TRBJ2-1, with TRBD2 matching over 11 bases. With 8 bases clipped from V and 0 bases from J, the junction kept 15 bases outside the gene matches. Germline lookup yields CDR1 SNHLY and CDR2 FYNNEI. This CDR3 contains 19 residues. The CDR3 protein is CASHSTTTSGASSYNEQFF. The CDR3 DNA reads as TGTGCCAGCCATTCCACGACGACTAGCGGGGCTAGCTCCTACAATGAGCAGTTCTTC. The variable domain in full, completed from reference TRBV2 and TRBJ2-1, reads EPEVTQTPSHQVTQMGQEVILRCVPISNHLYFYWYRQILGQKVEFLVSFYNNEISEKSEIFDDQFSVERPDGSNFTLKIRSTKLEDSAMYFCASHSTTTSGASSYNEQFFGPGTRLTVL.

The V and J genes are TRBV30 and TRBJ2-2; 9 bases match TRBD2. CDR3 length equals 16 residues. J gave up 3 bases and V 4 bases, and 9 bases lay outside the gene matches. Germline V gene sequence: CDR1 GTSNPN, CDR2 SVGIG (reference sequence). The CDR3 protein is CAWKDGGRVDTGELFF. The CDR3 DNA reads as TGTGCCTGGAAAGATGGCGGGAGGGTCGACACCGGGGAGCTGTTTTTT.

This clone was seen only once. CDR3 sequence (DNA): TGTGCCAGCAGCACATGGACAGCCGGGGAGCTGTTTTTT. Translated, it gives CASSTWTAGELFF. The chain is built from TRBV7-2 and TRBJ2-2, with D tentatively TRBD1 (6 bases). Trimming took 5 bases from V and 6 from J, leaving 10 bases between them. There are 13 residues in the CDR3. The germline CDR1 and CDR2 sequences are SGHTA and FQGNSA.

V and J are TRBV10-3 and TRBJ1-1; no reliable D call. The CDR3 totals 13 residues. The germline V gene encodes CDR1 ENHRY and CDR2 SYGVKD. Trimming cost V 8 bases and J 3 bases, with 13 bases left between them. Here the CDR3 DNA reads TGTGCCATCCGGTCCGGGGAGGACACTGAAGCTTTCTTT. Its protein is CAIRSGEDTEAFF.

V and J are TRBV29-1 and TRBJ2-7, with a tentative D call TRBD1 (5 bases). CDR1 and CDR2 (germline): SQVTM, ANQGSEA. The CDR3 runs to 13 residues. The V gene lost 4 bases and the J gene lost 0 bases, with 10 bases spanning the gap. The CDR3 DNA follows: TGCAGCGTTGGCCAGGGTAGCTCCTACGAGCAGTACTTC. Translation gives CSVGQGSSYEQYF.

V and J are TRBV27 and TRBJ1-2, with D perhaps matching TRBD1 (5 bases). The CDR3 runs 15 residues. Trimming left V 8 bases short and J 5 bases short, with 21 bases between. Germline CDR1 and CDR2: MNHEY and SMNVEV (reference sequence). The CDR3 reads CASLGTGGGRYGYTF. CDR3 sequence (DNA): TGTGCCAGCCTAGGAACAGGCGGAGGGAGATATGGCTACACCTTC.

This chain links TRBV5-4 with TRBJ1-4, with 8 bases aligning to TRBD1. V was clipped by 3 bases and J by 8 bases; unmatched bases: 9. CDR1 SGHNT and CDR2 YYREEE come from the germline V gene (reference sequence). This CDR3 is 15 amino acids long. CDR3 loop: CASSSRDRIGEKLFF. The CDR3 region has the DNA TGTGCCAGCAGCTCCCGGGACAGGATAGGAGAAAAACTGTTTTTT.

This clone has only a few counts. The chain employs TRBV7-9 and TRBJ2-7; 7 nucleotides line up with TRBD1. This CDR3 region has 14 residues. V trimming: 1 base; J trimming: 4 bases; junction bases outside the gene matches: 4. Per germline, CDR1 SEHNR and CDR2 FQNEAQ (reference sequence). The CDR3 DNA sequence: TGTGCCAGCAGCTTAGGAGGGACAGTTTACGAGCAGTACTTC. It yields the protein CASSLGGTVYEQYF.

This chain connects TRBV27 to TRBJ2-1; no reliable D call. This CDR3 contains 14 residues. The germline CDR1 and CDR2 sequences are MNHEY and SMNVEV (reference sequence). Trimming shortened V by 8 bases and J by 7 bases, and 18 bases separated the two germline ends. DNA for the CDR3: TGTGCCAGCTCTCAGACATTAGGTGGGAATGAGCAGTTCTTC. Residues: CASSQTLGGNEQFF.

This clone was seen once. V gene TRBV6-4 combines with J gene TRBJ2-6; D is ambiguous. V lost 6 bases, J lost 0 bases, and 15 bases lay in between. Germline lookup yields CDR1 MRHNA and CDR2 SNTAGT. The CDR3 contains 17 residues. CDR3: CASSPYSSASGANVLTF. The DNA of the CDR3 is TGTGCCAGCAGCCCATACTCAAGTGCCTCTGGGGCCAACGTCCTGACTTTC.

The chain has TRBV9 and TRBJ1-2, with D perhaps matching TRBD1 (6 bases). Germline V gives CDR1 SGDLS, CDR2 YYNGEE. The V end lost 0 bases, the J end lost 8 bases, and 20 bases lay between the germline ends. The CDR3 is 16 amino acids. The CDR3 DNA follows: TGTGCCAGCAGCGTAGGGGACGGGACACCAGGGAGAGGCTACACCTTC. It specifies CASSVGDGTPGRGYTF.

The chain combines TRBV2 with TRBJ1-1; D gene uncertain. CDR1 is SNHLY, CDR2 FYNNEI, per germline. The CDR3 runs to 12 residues. With 8 bases removed from V and 1 base from J, the gap between germline ends came to 8 bases. DNA of the CDR3: TGTGCCAGCGACAAGTGGAACACTGAAGCTTTCTTT. Amino acids: CASDKWNTEAFF.

This rearrangement joins TRBV6-5 to TRBJ2-7; D call uncertain. This CDR3 comprises 15 residues. Trimming left V 6 bases short and J 0 bases short, with 15 bases between. Germline CDR1 is MNHEY and CDR2 is SVGAGI. The CDR3 DNA reads as TGTGCCAGCAGGAGAGACACCCCGGCCTCCTACGAGCAGTACTTC. Its translation is CASRRDTPASYEQYF.